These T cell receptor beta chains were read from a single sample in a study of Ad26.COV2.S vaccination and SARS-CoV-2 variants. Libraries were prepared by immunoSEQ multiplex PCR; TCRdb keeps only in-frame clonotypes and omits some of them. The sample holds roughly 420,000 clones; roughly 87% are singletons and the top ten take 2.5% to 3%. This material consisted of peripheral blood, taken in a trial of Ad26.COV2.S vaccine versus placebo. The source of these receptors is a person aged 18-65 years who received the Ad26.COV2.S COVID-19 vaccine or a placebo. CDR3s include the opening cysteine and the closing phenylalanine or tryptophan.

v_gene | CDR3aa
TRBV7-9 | CASSFGQGMAAFF
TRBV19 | CASSRDRGVYEQYF
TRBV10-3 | CAISNPLNYNEQFF
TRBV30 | CAWRLLYNSPLHF
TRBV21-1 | CASISSDDERTGELFF
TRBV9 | CASSSTGTPREKLFF
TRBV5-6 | CASSLRGRPPQPQHF
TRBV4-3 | CASSQERSQPQHF
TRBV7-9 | CASSVGQSNQPQHF
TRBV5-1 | CASSFTGQGNSPLHF
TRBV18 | CASSPRTGELFF
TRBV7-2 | CASSLARGFGYTF
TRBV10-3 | CAISDLGIQNTGELFF
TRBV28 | CASSNSWGYTF
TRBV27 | CASSFGGGKSTYYGYTF
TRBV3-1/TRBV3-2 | CASSPLGDEQFF
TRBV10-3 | CAISEGADTQYF
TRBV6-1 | CASSEHGQNTKNIQYF
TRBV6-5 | CASSSTVPGDETQYF
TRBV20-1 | CSARHGSPQHF
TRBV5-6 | CASSYLRGGRRSTDTQYF
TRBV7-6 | CASSKVRTSGGTRGTGELFF
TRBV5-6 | CASSLWQGYGYTF
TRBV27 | CASRDSLGYGYTF
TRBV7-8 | CASSLRQNYGYTF
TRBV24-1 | CATSSGTPTPGNEQFF
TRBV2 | CASSSQRMNTEAFF
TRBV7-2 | CASSSRTGSNEQFF
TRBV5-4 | CASSPGSGDSNTEAFF
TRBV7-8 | CASSRFPSGVYNEQFF
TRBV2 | CASIRQGLDGYTF
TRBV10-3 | CAISKLSGELFF
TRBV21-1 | CASSNRQGDSYEQYF
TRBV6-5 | CASSYGPGDTQYF
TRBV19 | CASTGGPSNQPQHF
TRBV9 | CASYANSGTTSSYNEQFF
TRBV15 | CATSRPSSDIQYF
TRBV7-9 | CASSLVAGVSEQYF
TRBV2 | CASTGDRDGYTF
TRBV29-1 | CSVADGYYEQYF
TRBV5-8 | CASSLYGRSYNEQFF